The 27 T cell receptor beta chains listed next were all sequenced from one sample in a study of cytotoxic CD8 clonotypes in ibrutinib-treated CLL. Measured with immunoSEQ multiplex PCR; TCRdb has only the in-frame clones, and not every one. The sample carries around 310,000 clones, about 80% recorded once. The sequencing used PBMCs, collected before ibrutinib treatment. All receptors come from a human donor with chronic lymphocytic leukemia.

This clone has only a few counts. V gene TRBV15 combines with J gene TRBJ2-7; D unresolved. The CDR3 is made up of 15 amino acids. V was trimmed by 0 bases and J by 1 base, leaving 10 bases between them. Per germline, CDR1 LNHNV and CDR2 YYDKDF (reference sequence). In DNA, the CDR3 is TGTGCCACCAGCAGAGATATTGGCAGTTCCTACGAGCAGTACTTC. Translating gives CATSRDIGSSYEQYF.

This clone was seen a single time. The chain uses TRBV7-9 and TRBJ2-7; 13 positions match TRBD2. Germline CDR1 SEHNR, CDR2 FQNEAQ (reference sequence). V dropped 5 bases and J dropped 6; count of bases not matched to a gene: 16. There are 18 residues in the CDR3. DNA for the CDR3: TGTGCCAGCAGCGAACGGACTAGCGGGAGTGGGACAAGGGGCGAGCAGTACTTC. Its translation: CASSERTSGSGTRGEQYF.

The rearrangement links TRBV30 to TRBJ1-2, with 8 bases lining up with TRBD1. Germline V gene sequence: CDR1 GTSNPN, CDR2 SVGIG (reference sequence). This CDR3 is built from 14 residues. Trimming cost V 4 bases and J 4 bases; bases outside gene matches: 8. CDR3 coding DNA: TGTGCCTGGATGGATGAGACAGGGGCCTATGGCTACACCTTC. It codes for CAWMDETGAYGYTF.

The chain joins TRBV7-9 to TRBJ2-1; D unresolved. The CDR3 contains 11 residues. Germline V lookup: CDR1 SEHNR, CDR2 FQNEAQ (reference sequence). V lost 5 bases and J 12 bases, leaving 11 bases between the germline ends. The CDR3 loop reads CASSPRLAQFF. DNA for the CDR3: TGTGCCAGCAGCCCCCGGTTAGCGCAGTTCTTC.

The V and J genes are TRBV5-8 and TRBJ1-2, with D perhaps TRBD1 (6 bases). Trimming took off 4 bases at V and 5 bases at J, with 15 bases between the two ends. CDR1 and CDR2 (germline): SGHTS, YDEGEE. The CDR3 sequence is 14 residues long. In nucleotides, the CDR3 is TGTGCCAGCAGCCATCTTAGAGGGGGATATGGCTACACCTTC. It translates to CASSHLRGGYGYTF.

V usage is TRBV6-1 and J usage is TRBJ2-7, with TRBD1 as a possible D gene (6 bases). Trimming left V 6 bases short and J 6 bases short, with 12 bases between. The CDR3 covers 12 residues. The germline V gene has CDR1 MNHNS and CDR2 SASEGT. The CDR3, as DNA: TGTGCCAGCAGCCCCGGACAGATCGAGCAGTACTTC. Its protein is CASSPGQIEQYF.

This sequence joins TRBV6-5 and TRBJ2-1; D might be TRBD1 (6 bases). Germline V gene sequence: CDR1 MNHEY, CDR2 SVGAGI. The CDR3 has 14 residues. The germline V and J ends were trimmed by 0 bases and 8 bases, with 11 bases remaining between them. CDR3: CASSYSPGVDEQFF. CDR3 nucleotide sequence: TGTGCCAGCAGTTACTCGCCAGGGGTCGATGAGCAGTTCTTC.

V is TRBV29-1 and J is TRBJ2-5; 9 bases map to TRBD1. Trimming removed 8 bases from V and 5 bases from J; junction bases left unmatched: 6. Germline CDR1 reads SQVTM; CDR2 reads ANQGSEA. The CDR3 contains 12 residues. The CDR3 region is CSSNRGLETQYF. As DNA, the CDR3 is TGCAGCTCAAACAGGGGGCTGGAGACCCAGTACTTC.

The chain carries TRBV5-1 and TRBJ1-4; 7 bases agree with TRBD1. V lost 4 bases to trimming and J lost 6 bases; unmatched junction nucleotides: 12. Germline V gene sequence: CDR1 SGHRS, CDR2 YFSETQ. There are 16 residues in the CDR3. The CDR3 nucleotides read TGCGCCAGCAGCATCGGGACAGCCGCATTTGATGAAAAACTGTTTTTT. Protein product: CASSIGTAAFDEKLFF.

J is TRBJ2-7 and V is TRBV29-1; D is uncertain. The V end lost 6 bases, the J end lost 3 bases, and 9 bases lay between the germline ends. Per germline, CDR1 SQVTM and CDR2 ANQGSEA. CDR3 size: 11 residues. This CDR3 is CSVGINYEQYF. DNA for the CDR3: TGCAGCGTAGGGATTAACTACGAGCAGTACTTC.

This chain uses TRBV7-2 with TRBJ2-7, with 12 bases that match TRBD2. Unmatched junction bases numbered 9, after V lost 3 bases and J lost 0 bases. CDR1 and CDR2 from the germline V gene are SGHTA and FQGNSA. This CDR3 contains 18 residues. CDR3 amino acids: CASSFRTSGTTSSYEQYF. Here the CDR3 DNA reads TGTGCCAGCAGCTTCAGGACTAGCGGGACGACTAGCTCCTACGAGCAGTACTTC.

The chain joins TRBV4-1 to TRBJ2-7, with a possible D match to TRBD1 (6 bases). Trimming removed 5 bases at V and 6 bases at J, with 11 bases between. CDR3 size: 12 residues. In germline, CDR1 is MGHRA, CDR2 YSYEKL. Here the CDR3 DNA reads TGCGCCAGCAGCTCGAGGACAGCCGAGCAGTACTTC. Translation: CASSSRTAEQYF.

The V gene is TRBV6-5, the J gene TRBJ2-1; possibly TRBD1 for D (5 bases). CDR1 is MNHEY and CDR2 is SVGAGI in the germline V gene. Between the trimmed V and J ends, which lost 6 bases and 7 bases, there was a span of 16 bases. The CDR3 has 14 residues. The CDR3: CASRGGAQGNEQFF. CDR3 bases: TGTGCCAGCAGGGGTGGGGCACAAGGAAATGAGCAGTTCTTC.

The chain couples TRBV29-1 to TRBJ2-3; D is possibly TRBD2 (5 bases). This CDR3 is built from 13 residues. Per germline, CDR1 SQVTM and CDR2 ANQGSEA. Trimming stripped 6 bases from V and 2 bases from J, with 12 bases between. The CDR3 spells CSVETRFTDTQYF. The CDR3 DNA reads as TGCAGCGTCGAAACTAGATTCACAGATACGCAGTATTTT.

The rearrangement links TRBV5-1 to TRBJ2-1, with TRBD2 identical over 10 bases. This CDR3 region has 15 residues. Germline lookup yields CDR1 SGHRS and CDR2 YFSETQ. V shed 2 bases and J 7 bases; nucleotides not matched to a gene: 6. CDR3 sequence reads: CASSFSSGSTNEQFF. The CDR3 region has the DNA TGCGCCAGCAGCTTCTCTAGCGGGAGTACAAATGAGCAGTTCTTC. The whole variable domain, filled in from reference TRBV5-1 and TRBJ2-1, reads KAGVTQTPRYLIKTRGQQVTLSCSPISGHRSVSWYQQTPGQGLQFLFEYFSETQRNKGNFPGRFSGRQFSNSRSEMNVSTLELGDSALYLCASSFSSGSTNEQFFGPGTRLTVL.

This rearrangement joins TRBV28 to TRBJ1-5; D gene unclear. The V gene lost 4 bases and the J gene lost 4 bases, with 11 bases spanning the gap. CDR3 length equals 14 residues. Germline CDR1 is MDHEN and CDR2 is SYDVKM. The CDR3 spells CASSSQHRNQPQHF. CDR3 coding DNA: TGTGCCAGCAGTTCCCAACACCGAAATCAGCCCCAGCATTTT.

V and J are TRBV30 and TRBJ1-5; the D is unclear. The germline V gene has CDR1 GTSNPN and CDR2 SVGIG (reference sequence). The CDR3 covers 13 residues. Trimming removed 2 bases from V and 2 bases from J, with 7 bases in between. CDR3 sequence (DNA): TGTGCCTGGAGTATCAGCGGCAATCAGCCCCAGCATTTT. Protein: CAWSISGNQPQHF.

V usage is TRBV18 and J usage is TRBJ1-1, with a weak D call TRBD1 (6 bases). CDR3 length: 14 residues. The V gene's germline CDR1 is KGHSH and CDR2 LQKENI. The V and J ends lost 2 bases and 3 bases respectively, with 10 bases between them. DNA for the CDR3: TGTGCCAGCTCACCATCGACAGGAGACACTGAAGCTTTCTTT. It is translated as CASSPSTGDTEAFF.

The chain links TRBV5-8 to TRBJ1-3; D unclear. CDR1 is SGHTS, CDR2 YDEGEE, per germline. The V and J ends lost 2 bases and 0 bases respectively, with 9 bases between them. The CDR3 extends over 15 amino acids. In nucleotides, the CDR3 is TGTGCCAGCAGCTTTGTTCGTTCCTCTGGAAACACCATATATTTT. Translated, it gives CASSFVRSSGNTIYF.

This chain connects TRBV19 to TRBJ2-1; D possibly corresponds to TRBD2 (6 bases). Germline loops: CDR1 LNHDA, CDR2 SQIVND (reference sequence). The CDR3 extends over 15 amino acids. Trimming left V 4 bases short and J 0 bases short, with 10 bases between. For the CDR3, the DNA is TGTGCCAGTAGTACTAGCGTGGTCTCCTACAATGAGCAGTTCTTC. It is translated as CASSTSVVSYNEQFF. Combining the CDR3 with reference TRBV19 and TRBJ2-1 gives the whole variable domain DGGITQSPKYLFRKEGQNVTLSCEQNLNHDAMYWYRQDPGQGLRLIYYSQIVNDFQKGDIAEGYSVSREKKESFPLTVTSAQKNPTAFYLCASSTSVVSYNEQFFGPGTRLTVL.

CDR3 region: CASSLESNGREQFF. In DNA, the CDR3 is TGTGCCAGCAGCTTAGAATCTAACGGGAGGGAGCAGTTCTTC. The chain recombines TRBV7-2 with TRBJ2-1; 7 bases map to TRBD2. V was clipped by 1 base and J by 10 bases; unmatched bases: 7. In germline, CDR1 is SGHTA, CDR2 FQGNSA. The CDR3 runs 14 residues.

The chain joins TRBV4-2 to TRBJ1-1, with D maybe TRBD1 (5 bases). Germline lookup yields CDR1 LGHNA and CDR2 YNFKEQ. The V end was cut by 0 bases, the J end by 2 bases, with 13 bases between. The length of the CDR3 is 16 residues. The CDR3 DNA reads TGTGCCAGCAGCCAAGAATCCGGACAACGAAACACTGAAGCTTTCTTT. Encoded protein: CASSQESGQRNTEAFF.

The chain couples TRBV7-2 to TRBJ2-7, with 7 bases lining up with TRBD1. The germline CDR1 and CDR2 sequences are SGHTA and FQGNSA. V trimming: 2 bases; J trimming: 3 bases; junction bases outside the gene matches: 1. The length of the CDR3 is 13 residues. This CDR3 is CASSLSGGYEQYF. In nucleotides, the CDR3 is TGTGCCAGCAGCTTATCAGGGGGCTACGAGCAGTACTTC. Based on the CDR3 plus reference TRBV7-2 and TRBJ2-7, the full variable domain is GAGVSQSPSNKVTEKGKDVELRCDPISGHTALYWYRQSLGQGLEFLIYFQGNSAPDKSGLPSDRFSAERTGGSVSTLTIQRTQQEDSAVYLCASSLSGGYEQYFGPGTRLTVT.

The rearrangement uses TRBV7-6 and TRBJ2-1, with TRBD2 matching 10 bases. The J segment lost 10 bases and the V segment lost 2 bases, leaving 8 bases of the junction unmatched. The CDR3 is 15 residues long. The V gene's germline CDR1 is SGHVS and CDR2 FNYEAQ. CDR3 protein: CASSLTSGIVGEQFF. DNA for the CDR3: TGTGCCAGCAGCTTAACTAGCGGGATAGTTGGCGAGCAGTTCTTC.

The J gene is TRBJ2-7, the V gene TRBV5-1; unclear D gene. The CDR3 is 14 amino acids. Per the germline V gene, CDR1 is SGHRS and CDR2 is YFSETQ. The ends were cut back, 2 bases at V and 2 bases at J, with 11 bases in the middle. CDR3 protein: CASSFLSATYEQYF. The CDR3 DNA is TGCGCCAGCAGCTTTCTGAGCGCAACCTACGAGCAGTACTTC.

This clone was seen a few times. Germline and junction disagree at one end, which may indicate a read error. The chain couples TRBV4-1 to TRBJ2-1; 12 positions match TRBD2. This CDR3 has 18 residues. Germline V gene lookup returns CDR1 MGHRA and CDR2 YSYEKL. CDR3 sequence: CASSQEASGRVGNNEQFF. In DNA form, the CDR3 reads TGCGCCAGCAGTCAAGAGGCTAGCGGGAGGGTAGGTAACAATGAGCAGTTCTTC.

The rearrangement joins TRBV7-9 to TRBJ1-3; no clear D. Trimming took off 8 bases at V and 0 bases at J, with 14 bases between the two ends. Germline loops: CDR1 SEHNR, CDR2 FQNEAQ (reference sequence). The CDR3 is 15 residues long. This CDR3 is CASAPGSFSGNTIYF. The CDR3 DNA reads TGTGCCAGCGCCCCGGGATCCTTCTCTGGAAACACCATATATTTT.